This is a list of T cell receptor beta chains from one sample in a study of cytomegalovirus exposure and HLA in healthy donors. Profiled with immunoSEQ multiplex PCR; TCRdb holds only in-frame clones, not every one. Of 90,000 to 130,000 clones listed, approximately 90% are singletons. The sequenced sample was PBMCs. Source of these receptors: a woman aged 25-40 years in good health and CMV-seropositive. The CDR3 runs from the conserved cysteine through the conserved F or W. Clone size is given for some rows only: seen once, a few or many times, or a class if the clone is expanded.

abundance	j_gene	v_gene	CDR3aa
.	TRBJ1-1	TRBV19	CASSKQGARPNTEAFF
.	TRBJ2-1	TRBV4-1	CASSQEAGSSYNEQFF
.	TRBJ2-5	TRBV6-1	CASSDDAGMLAGDGETQYF
once	TRBJ1-2	TRBV5-4	CASSLTQGLFYGYTF
.	TRBJ2-5	TRBV5-1	CASSPRDRETQYF
.	TRBJ2-7	TRBV2	CASSETSGRAGEQYF
.	TRBJ2-7	TRBV10-2	CASSADGTYEQYF
.	TRBJ1-5	TRBV28	CATGTPLPGSNQPQHF
.	TRBJ2-7	TRBV10-3	CAITDQRETGNEQYF
.	TRBJ2-3	TRBV2	CASSVAGGFTDTQYF
.	TRBJ2-4	TRBV19	CASTSISTGQLAKNIQYF
.	TRBJ1-3	TRBV6-6	CASSYSGQNSGNTIYF
once	TRBJ2-7	TRBV7-3	CASSRLRAWPEQYF
.	TRBJ1-1	TRBV29-1	CSVGKVGTDNTEAFF
few	TRBJ1-5	TRBV2	CASDRGTGNTYF
.	TRBJ1-2	TRBV5-1	CASSLGTGPYYGYTF
.	TRBJ2-1	TRBV29-1	CSVPTGGNNEQFF
.	TRBJ1-1	TRBV18	CASSPGGDTEAFF
.	TRBJ1-1	TRBV6-1	CASRRTGDTEAFF
once	TRBJ2-2	TRBV5-1	CASRKDTSGELFF
.	TRBJ2-3	TRBV5-4	CASSTSGGSTDTQYF
.	TRBJ2-2	TRBV5-1	CASSLEVGGIAGELFF